Following are 19 T cell receptor beta chains from one sample sequenced in a study of cytomegalovirus exposure and HLA in healthy donors. The study ran its PCR with 60 Vbeta and 13 Jbeta primers. Assay used: immunoSEQ multiplex PCR; TCRdb lists only in-frame clones, some missing. The table lists around 210,000 clones, around 77% of them singletons, with roughly 3% in the top ten. The sample taken for sequencing was PBMCs. The source of these receptors is a woman between 25 and 40 years old in good health and CMV-seronegative.

The chain joins TRBV5-5 to TRBJ1-3; 7 bases agree with TRBD1. In germline, CDR1 is SGHKS, CDR2 YYEKEE (reference sequence). Trimming removed 7 bases from V and 1 base from J; junction bases left unmatched: 2. CDR3 length: 13 amino acids. The CDR3 loop reads CASQGGSGNTIYF. DNA of the CDR3: TGTGCCAGCCAGGGGGGATCTGGAAACACCATATATTTT.

In DNA form, the CDR3 reads TGTGCCAGCAGTTCCAACTACGAGCAGTACTTC. This encodes CASSSNYEQYF. This chain uses TRBV28 with TRBJ2-7, with D unresolved. This CDR3 comprises 11 residues. In germline, CDR1 is MDHEN, CDR2 SYDVKM. Trimming left V 4 bases short and J 3 bases short, with 4 bases between.

This sequence joins TRBV7-9 and TRBJ2-1; TRBD1 might be the D (5 bases). The V gene lost 5 bases and the J gene lost 0 bases, with 17 bases spanning the gap. The CDR3 contains 17 residues. Germline V lookup: CDR1 SEHNR, CDR2 FQNEAQ (reference sequence). This CDR3 reads CASSPLSTGSSYNEQFF. The CDR3 nucleotides are TGTGCCAGCAGCCCACTCTCTACAGGTAGCTCCTACAATGAGCAGTTCTTC.

The gene calls are TRBV18 and TRBJ2-7; 7 nucleotides align to TRBD1. The CDR3 loop spans 15 amino acids. V dropped 6 bases and J dropped 3; count of bases not matched to a gene: 11. Germline values: CDR1 KGHSH, CDR2 LQKENI. Here the CDR3 DNA reads TGTGCCAGCTCGCCGAATCCAGGGGGAAACTACGAGCAGTACTTC. Its translation: CASSPNPGGNYEQYF. The full variable domain, completed using reference TRBV18 and TRBJ2-7, is NAGVMQNPRHLVRRRGQEARLRCSPMKGHSHVYWYRQLPEEGLKFMVYLQKENIIDESGMPKERFSAEFPKEGPSILRIQQVVRGDSAAYFCASSPNPGGNYEQYFGPGTRLTVT.

The J gene is TRBJ2-3, the V gene TRBV13; 12 bases line up with TRBD2. CDR3 length equals 17 residues. J was trimmed by 1 base and V by 4 bases; bases with no gene match: 6. CDR1 is PRHDT, CDR2 FYEKMQ, per germline (reference sequence). The CDR3 bases are TGTGCCAGCAGCTATTTTCGACTAGCGGGGGGCACAGATACGCAGTATTTT. Encoded protein: CASSYFRLAGGTDTQYF.

The V gene is TRBV9, the J gene TRBJ1-1, with a weak D call TRBD1 (5 bases). From germline, CDR1 is SGDLS and CDR2 YYNGEE. Trimming stripped 0 bases from V and 0 bases from J, with 18 bases between. The CDR3 covers 18 residues. The CDR3 region is CASSVALGEVKMNTEAFF. CDR3 sequence (DNA): TGTGCCAGCAGCGTAGCTTTAGGGGAGGTCAAAATGAACACTGAAGCTTTCTTT.

The genes are TRBV28 and TRBJ2-7; D remains ambiguous. Trimming left V 3 bases short and J 3 bases short, with 9 bases between. The CDR3 runs 13 residues. Germline V CDR1 and CDR2: MDHEN, SYDVKM. CDR3 in amino acids: CASSFMEYYEQYF. CDR3 coding DNA: TGTGCCAGCAGTTTCATGGAGTACTACGAGCAGTACTTC.

This chain connects TRBV15 to TRBJ2-5; D remains unclear. This CDR3 spans 14 amino acids. CDR1 is LNHNV and CDR2 is YYDKDF in the germline V gene (reference sequence). V was shortened by 2 bases and J by 4 bases, with 11 bases between the two germline ends. As DNA, the CDR3 is TGTGCCACCAGCAGACCCGGTCTCCGAGAGACCCAGTACTTC. Amino acid sequence: CATSRPGLRETQYF.

This rearrangement joins TRBV28 to TRBJ1-1, with a weak D call TRBD1 (6 bases). There are 17 residues in the CDR3. V was cut by 5 bases and J by 1 base, with 20 bases left in between. Germline V gives CDR1 MDHEN, CDR2 SYDVKM. The CDR3 sequence: CASSPWGAGGGNTEAFF. DNA of the CDR3: TGTGCCAGCAGTCCCTGGGGGGCCGGGGGGGGGAACACTGAAGCTTTCTTT.

V usage is TRBV5-1 and J usage is TRBJ1-2; 9 bases fit TRBD1. J lost 1 base, V lost 6 bases, and 4 bases had no gene match. The CDR3 length is 14 residues. Germline values: CDR1 SGHRS, CDR2 YFSETQ. The CDR3 sequence: CASNPGQGNYGYTF. In DNA form, the CDR3 reads TGCGCCAGCAATCCGGGACAGGGTAACTATGGCTACACCTTC.

The rearrangement joins TRBV4-2 to TRBJ1-4, with D possibly TRBD1 on 6 matching bases. The CDR3 is made up of 16 amino acids. Germline V gene sequence: CDR1 LGHNA, CDR2 YNFKEQ. The V end was cut by 0 bases, the J end by 8 bases, with 16 bases between. The CDR3 DNA is TGTGCCAGCAGCCAAGACGTGGGGGAAAGGGGGGAAAAACTGTTTTTT. Its translation: CASSQDVGERGEKLFF.

The gene calls are TRBV13 and TRBJ2-2; a possible D gene is TRBD1 (6 bases). V shed 7 bases and J shed 1 base, with 13 bases lying between them. This CDR3 has 15 residues. Germline V lookup: CDR1 PRHDT, CDR2 FYEKMQ (reference sequence). The DNA of the CDR3 is TGTGCCAGCACCAAACCGGGACAGAACACCGGGGAGCTGTTTTTT. This translates into CASTKPGQNTGELFF.

This chain links TRBV12-5 with TRBJ1-1; possibly TRBD1 for D (6 bases). Per germline, CDR1 LGHNT and CDR2 FRNRAP. This CDR3 region has 13 residues. The V gene lost 1 base and the J gene lost 4 bases, with 7 bases spanning the gap. Here the CDR3 reads CASGLGGGTEAFF. The CDR3 region has the DNA TGTGCTAGTGGTTTGGGAGGGGGCACTGAAGCTTTCTTT.

The genes are TRBV4-1 and TRBJ2-5; D not certain. The CDR3 runs 14 residues. Germline V gene sequence: CDR1 MGHRA, CDR2 YSYEKL. Trimming took off 0 bases at V and 2 bases at J, with 7 bases between the two ends. The CDR3: CASSQDPQQETQYF. The CDR3 coding sequence is TGCGCCAGCAGCCAAGATCCACAGCAAGAGACCCAGTACTTC.

The V gene is TRBV30, the J gene TRBJ2-5; TRBD2 matches 8 bases. The CDR3 length is 14 residues. With V trimmed by 7 bases and J by 5 bases, 12 bases remained unmatched. The germline V gene encodes CDR1 GTSNPN and CDR2 SVGIG (reference sequence). The CDR3 reads CASSGGRALETQYF. For the CDR3, the DNA is TGTGCCTCCTCGGGGGGGAGGGCCCTCGAGACCCAGTACTTC.

The chain links TRBV18 to TRBJ1-5; 9 positions agree with TRBD1. Germline lookup yields CDR1 KGHSH and CDR2 LQKENI. Trimming at V came to 6 bases and at J to 9 bases, leaving 6 bases not matched to a gene. The CDR3 runs to 13 residues. The chain's CDR3 is CASSGQGDMPQHF. The CDR3 coding sequence is TGTGCCAGCTCGGGACAGGGAGACATGCCCCAGCATTTT.

This sequence joins TRBV4-2 and TRBJ1-2; D unresolved. The germline V and J ends were trimmed by 0 bases and 7 bases, with 12 bases remaining between them. This CDR3 is built from 14 residues. In germline, CDR1 is LGHNA, CDR2 YNFKEQ. The CDR3 DNA reads TGTGCCAGCAGCCAAGATCTCAGGTTAGGTGGCTACACCTTC. Translation gives CASSQDLRLGGYTF.

The genes are TRBV6-1 and TRBJ1-6; 8 bases align to TRBD1. Germline assignment: CDR1 MNHNS and CDR2 SASEGT. V trimming: 8 bases; J trimming: 10 bases; junction bases outside the gene matches: 13. The CDR3 is made up of 15 amino acids. Written as DNA, the CDR3 is TGTGCCAGCCGAGACAGGGGAGGGACTGGCTCACCCCTCCACTTT. Its protein is CASRDRGGTGSPLHF.

The chain uses TRBV28 and TRBJ2-2, with TRBD2 as a possible D gene (6 bases). CDR3 length: 15 amino acids. V was trimmed by 7 bases and J by 1 base, leaving 13 bases between them. The germline CDR1 and CDR2 sequences are MDHEN and SYDVKM. The CDR3 nucleotides read TGTGCCAGCAACTCGGGGCGGGAGAACACCGGGGAGCTGTTTTTT. It is translated as CASNSGRENTGELFF.